The 25 T cell receptor beta chains below come from one sample, sequenced in a study of early T cells in non-severe SARS-CoV-2 infection. A single record per CDR3 protein comes from TCRdb applying MiXCR to the 5' RACE reads. The sample consists of roughly 83,000 distinct CDR3 sequences, over 9.5% of them appearing once. This specimen was whole blood, taken at baseline. The receptor set was obtained from an adult who was a healthcare worker with PCR-confirmed SARS-CoV-2 infection or an uninfected control (not recorded which).

The gene calls are TRBV9 and TRBJ2-6; no clear D. Deletions cut 3 bases from V and 2 bases from J, with 6 bases between. The CDR3 runs to 14 residues. Germline V lookup: CDR1 SGDLS, CDR2 YYNGEE. CDR3: CASSAVTGANVLTF. Written as DNA, the CDR3 is TGTGCCAGCAGCGCGGTAACTGGGGCCAACGTCCTGACTTTC.

This sequence joins TRBV21-1 and TRBJ1-6. TRBV21-1 is described as a pseudogene. The CDR3 has 15 residues. The CDR3 bases are TGTGCCCCGGTGGCCCGACGGCCCTATAATTCACCCCTCCACTTC. The encoded protein is CAPVARRPYNSPLHF.

The genes are TRBV5-1 and TRBJ2-2, with D unresolved. Trimming cost V 0 bases and J 1 base, with 7 bases left between them. The V gene's germline CDR1 is SGHRS and CDR2 YFSETQ. The CDR3 is 15 residues long. CDR3 nucleotide sequence: TGCGCCAGCAGCTTGGACCCGGTGAACACCGGGGAGCTGTTTTTT. It translates to CASSLDPVNTGELFF. The full variable domain, its missing parts supplied by reference TRBV5-1 and TRBJ2-2, is KAGVTQTPRYLIKTRGQQVTLSCSPISGHRSVSWYQQTPGQGLQFLFEYFSETQRNKGNFPGRFSGRQFSNSRSEMNVSTLELGDSALYLCASSLDPVNTGELFFGEGSRLTVL.

The chain carries TRBV28 and TRBJ2-3; TRBD1 agrees at 12 bases. CDR1 and CDR2 from the germline V gene are MDHEN and SYDVKM. Trimming cost V 6 bases and J 4 bases; bases outside gene matches: 5. The length of the CDR3 is 15 residues. DNA for the CDR3: TGTGCCAGCAGGATCCGGGACAGGGGGCCAGATACGCAGTATTTT. Its protein is CASRIRDRGPDTQYF.

This clonotype was seen at least ten times. This chain connects TRBV10-2 to TRBJ1-4; D gene uncertain. CDR3 length equals 12 residues. Trimming left V 4 bases short and J 3 bases short, with 3 bases between. In germline, CDR1 is WSHSY, CDR2 SAAADI. The CDR3 sequence is CASSAPNEKLFF. The CDR3 DNA is TGCGCCAGCAGTGCTCCTAATGAAAAACTGTTTTTT.

This chain links TRBV5-4 with TRBJ2-7; 9 positions match TRBD1. Germline V lookup: CDR1 SGHNT, CDR2 YYREEE (reference sequence). Trimming at V came to 2 bases and at J to 0 bases, leaving 3 bases not matched to a gene. The CDR3 runs to 15 residues. CDR3 amino acids: CASSLWDRDSYEQYF. DNA of the CDR3: TGTGCCAGCAGCTTATGGGACAGGGACTCCTACGAGCAGTACTTC.

The chain uses TRBV19 and TRBJ2-3, with TRBD2 matching over 14 bases. The CDR3 totals 15 residues. Unmatched junction bases numbered 5, after V lost 5 bases and J lost 7 bases. Germline loops: CDR1 LNHDA, CDR2 SQIVND (reference sequence). The CDR3, as DNA: TGTGCCAGTAGTCCCGGGACTAGCGGGAGAAATACGCAGTATTTT. Amino acid sequence: CASSPGTSGRNTQYF.

In its sample, this clonotype was seen many times. A junction boundary mismatches the germline segment, possibly from a read error. CDR3 loop: CASSASVRGVDSPF. In nucleotides, the CDR3 is TGTGCCAGCAGTGCCTCCGTGCGGGGGGTCGACTCCCCCTTC. The V call is TRBV28, the J call TRBJ1-2, with D maybe TRBD1 (5 bases). CDR1 MDHEN and CDR2 SYDVKM come from the germline V gene. The CDR3 runs to 14 residues.

This chain connects TRBV20-1 to TRBJ2-1; 8 nucleotides match TRBD2. This CDR3 comprises 15 residues. Germline values: CDR1 DFQATT, CDR2 SNEGSKA (reference sequence). V lost 3 bases, J lost 0 bases, and 4 bases stayed unmatched. The CDR3 region has the DNA TGCAGTGCTAGGGTAGCGGGGTACTCCTACAATGAGCAGTTCTTC. Amino acid sequence: CSARVAGYSYNEQFF.

The chain combines TRBV20-1 with TRBJ1-2; the D is unclear. The CDR3 runs to 12 residues. Trimming shortened V by 5 bases and J by 9 bases, and 16 bases separated the two germline ends. Germline CDR1 and CDR2: DFQATT and SNEGSKA (reference sequence). The CDR3 nucleotides read TGCAGTGCTCCCAAGGAGCTGTCAAGCTACACCTTC. Its protein is CSAPKELSSYTF.

This chain links TRBV6-2 or TRBV6-3 with TRBJ2-1; D tentatively reads TRBD1 or TRBD2 (7 bases each). V was cut by 6 bases and J by 8 bases, with 14 bases left in between. The germline V gene encodes CDR1 MNHEY and CDR2 SVGEGT. CDR3 length: 13 amino acids. The CDR3, as DNA: TGTGCCAGCAGGATACAGGGGAGGGATGAGCAGTTCTTC. It codes for CASRIQGRDEQFF.

This clonotype came up a few times. The chain couples TRBV2 to TRBJ2-1, with D possibly being TRBD2 (5 bases). Deletions cut 6 bases from V and 2 bases from J, with 14 bases between. Looked up from germline, CDR1 is SNHLY and CDR2 is FYNNEI. The CDR3 spans 15 residues. CDR3 sequence reads: CASSSHRGPYNEQFF. In nucleotides, the CDR3 is TGTGCCAGCAGCTCTCATCGAGGGCCCTACAATGAGCAGTTCTTC.

This clonotype was counted a few times. The chain combines TRBV5-4 with TRBJ1-6; D call uncertain. From germline, CDR1 is SGHNT and CDR2 YYREEE (reference sequence). The V and J ends lost 5 bases and 0 bases respectively, with 12 bases between them. The CDR3 has 16 amino acids. This chain's CDR3 is CASRRNSSSYNSPLHF. The DNA for the CDR3 is TGTGCCAGCAGACGGAACTCTAGCTCCTATAATTCACCCCTCCACTTT.

This clonotype was recorded a few times. The rearrangement uses TRBV14 and TRBJ2-1; TRBD2 might be the D (5 bases). Trimming left V 1 base short and J 8 bases short, with 15 bases between. From germline, CDR1 is SGHDN and CDR2 FVKESK. This CDR3 spans 15 amino acids. The CDR3 nucleotides are TGTGCCAGCAGCCAAGTAGCTAGCTGGGGTCATGAGCAGTTCTTC. This gives the protein CASSQVASWGHEQFF.

This clonotype was seen more than once but under ten times. The chain employs TRBV7-6 and TRBJ2-3, with 11 bases lining up with TRBD2. The germline V gene encodes CDR1 SGHVS and CDR2 FNYEAQ. Trimming removed 1 base from V and 4 bases from J; junction bases left unmatched: 10. This CDR3 region has 18 residues. This CDR3 is CASSLGSGRALGADTQYF. The CDR3 DNA reads as TGTGCCAGCAGCTTAGGTAGCGGGAGGGCCCTCGGGGCAGATACGCAGTATTTT.

The V and J genes are TRBV12-3 or TRBV12-4 and TRBJ2-7, with a possible D match to TRBD2 (5 bases). Deletions cut 8 bases from V and 10 bases from J, with 15 bases between. The CDR3 covers 11 residues. Here the CDR3 reads CASGTRGGQYF. The DNA for the CDR3 is TGTGCCAGCGGAACTAGAGGTGGCCAGTACTTC.

This clonotype has a count of ten or more. This chain connects TRBV7-9 to TRBJ2-1; 14 bases fit TRBD2. Germline V CDR1 and CDR2: SEHNR, FQNEAQ (reference sequence). CDR3 size: 15 residues. V dropped 5 bases and J dropped 10; count of bases not matched to a gene: 7. The CDR3 loop is CASSIPGLAGVEQFF. The CDR3 nucleotides are TGTGCCAGCAGCATACCGGGACTAGCGGGAGTGGAGCAGTTCTTC.

This clonotype was found a few times. The V and J genes are TRBV18 and TRBJ2-7; perhaps TRBD1 as D (6 bases). CDR3 length equals 14 residues. The V end was cut by 2 bases, the J end by 6 bases, with 14 bases between. CDR1 is KGHSH and CDR2 is LQKENI in the germline V gene. CDR3: CASSPDRIKREQYF. CDR3 nucleotide sequence: TGTGCCAGCTCACCAGACAGGATAAAACGCGAGCAGTACTTC.

The V and J genes are TRBV20-1 and TRBJ2-4; a weak D match, TRBD1 (7 bases). The CDR3 runs to 14 residues. Germline values: CDR1 DFQATT, CDR2 SNEGSKA (reference sequence). With 3 bases removed from V and 8 bases from J, the gap between germline ends came to 17 bases. The CDR3 here is CSASPGIRGDIQYF. CDR3 nucleotides: TGCAGTGCTAGCCCCGGGATCAGGGGGGACATTCAGTACTTC.

In the case of this clonotype: One end of the junction is discordant with germline, which a read error may explain. CDR3 bases: TGTACCAGCAGCCAAGCCTCCTACACCGGGGAGCTGTTTTTT. This translates into CTSSQASYTGELFF. This rearrangement joins TRBV4-2 to TRBJ2-2; D uncertain. Germline lookup yields CDR1 LGHNA and CDR2 YNFKEQ. This CDR3 has 14 residues.

This clonotype has at least ten counts. This sequence joins TRBV3-1 and TRBJ2-5, with D perhaps TRBD1 (5 bases). Germline CDR1 and CDR2: LGHDT and YNNKEL (reference sequence). This CDR3 comprises 18 residues. V shed 0 bases and J shed 5 bases, with 22 bases lying between them. The CDR3 coding sequence is TGTGCCAGCAGCCAAGATGGCCAGGGAAGAATTTACGGGGAGACCCAGTACTTC. Amino acids: CASSQDGQGRIYGETQYF.

This clonotype turned up a few times. The chain recombines TRBV9 with TRBJ2-2; D is ambiguous. CDR1 is SGDLS and CDR2 is YYNGEE in the germline V gene. The V end was cut by 3 bases, the J end by 3 bases, with 3 bases between. The CDR3 contains 12 residues. The CDR3 sequence: CASSEHTGELFF. CDR3 in DNA: TGTGCCAGCAGCGAACACACCGGGGAGCTGTTTTTT.

Only a few counts were recorded for this clonotype. The J gene is TRBJ2-1, the V gene TRBV3-1, with a tentative D call TRBD2 (6 bases). In germline, CDR1 is LGHDT, CDR2 YNNKEL (reference sequence). This CDR3 region has 16 residues. The V gene lost 2 bases and the J gene lost 4 bases, with 15 bases spanning the gap. The CDR3, as DNA: TGTGCCAGCAGCCAACGCGCGGGAACGGAGTACAATGAGCAGTTCTTC. As protein: CASSQRAGTEYNEQFF.

This sequence joins TRBV6-5 and TRBJ2-7, with 15 bases fitting TRBD2. J lost 0 bases, V lost 4 bases, and 4 bases had no gene match. The CDR3 is 17 residues long. Germline CDR1 is MNHEY and CDR2 is SVGAGI. CDR3 sequence: CASSSGLAGGSSYEQYF. Here the CDR3 DNA reads TGTGCCAGCAGTTCCGGACTAGCGGGAGGGAGCTCCTACGAGCAGTACTTC.

At least ten counts were recorded for this clonotype. The chain joins TRBV6-5 to TRBJ1-5, with D uncertain. CDR1 and CDR2 from the germline V gene are MNHEY and SVGAGI. The V end lost 2 bases, the J end lost 4 bases, and 6 bases lay between the germline ends. CDR3 length equals 13 residues. CDR3 in amino acids: CASSYGGNQPQHF. The CDR3 nucleotides are TGTGCCAGCAGTTACGGTGGGAATCAGCCCCAGCATTTT.